These T cell receptor beta chains were read from a single sample in a study of T cells after yellow fever vaccination. TCRdb re-analysed the 5' RACE reads in MiXCR, keeping a single row per CDR3 protein. This table holds over 250,000 distinct CDR3 sequences, roughly 5.6% found once. The sample was CD4+ T cells sorted from PBMCs, taken on the day of the yellow fever booster vaccination. The source is a man aged 18-30 years who received the YFV17D yellow fever vaccine. The CDR3 runs from the conserved cysteine through the conserved F or W. A D gene is named only where the DNA matches it firmly. Clone size appears in some rows only: once, few, many, or a class for an expanded clone.

d_call j_call v_call clone_size cdr3_aa cdr3_nt
- TRBJ2-2 TRBV10-1 few CASSRGWDTGELFF TGCGCCAGCTCCAGAGGCTGGGACACCGGGGAGCTGTTTTTT
TRBD2 TRBJ2-3 TRBV7-2 many CASSPPLWTSVGTDTQYF TGTGCCAGCAGCCCCCCATTGTGGACTAGCGTTGGAACAGATACGCAGTATTTT
TRBD2 TRBJ2-3 TRBV20-1 few CSAPGLTTSTDTQYF TGCAGTGCTCCGGGACTAACAACTAGCACAGATACGCAGTATTTT
- TRBJ2-2 TRBV7-3 - CASSEGHLTGELFF TGTGCCAGCAGCGAGGGACATCTCACCGGGGAGCTGTTTTTT
TRBD1 TRBJ1-5 TRBV6-5 many CASSGTAGNQPQHF TGTGCCAGCAGTGGGACAGCAGGCAATCAGCCCCAGCATTTT
- TRBJ2-1 TRBV6-6 many CASSGGSEQFF TGTGCCAGCAGCGGGGGATCCGAGCAGTTCTTC
- TRBJ2-7 TRBV11-2 - CASSLVGRSSYEQYF TGTGCCAGCAGCTTAGTGGGGCGGAGCTCCTACGAGCAGTACTTC
- TRBJ2-7 TRBV29-1 many CSVEGAQGKGSYEQYF TGCAGCGTTGAAGGAGCCCAGGGGAAGGGCTCCTACGAGCAGTACTTC
TRBD1 TRBJ1-1 TRBV6-1 - CASSGQGVWTNTEAFF TGTGCCAGCAGTGGACAGGGGGTATGGACGAACACTGAAGCTTTCTTT
TRBD1 TRBJ1-2 TRBV19 few CASRKGQGVGYTF TGTGCCAGTAGGAAGGGACAGGGGGTCGGCTACACCTTC
- TRBJ1-2 TRBV18 - CASSPGTQGPRNYGYTF TGTGCCAGCTCACCCGGGACGCAGGGTCCCAGGAACTATGGCTACACCTTC
- TRBJ1-2 TRBV19 - CASSIANGAYGYTF TGTGCCAGTAGTATAGCGAACGGGGCCTATGGCTACACCTTC
- TRBJ1-6 TRBV7-9 - CASSLESYNSPLHF TGTGCCAGCAGCTTAGAATCCTATAATTCACCCCTCCACTTT
- TRBJ2-2 TRBV5-4 many CASSLFGTGELFF TGTGCCAGCAGCTTGTTTGGGACCGGGGAGCTGTTTTTT
- TRBJ2-7 TRBV10-3 many CAISAGNEQYF TGTGCCATCAGTGCGGGTAACGAGCAGTACTTC
- TRBJ2-5 TRBV7-2 many CASSLMVAGETQYF TGTGCCAGCAGCTTAATGGTGGCGGGGGAGACCCAGTACTTC
- TRBJ2-3 TRBV5-1 few CASSLVAPPDTQYF TGCGCCAGCAGCTTGGTAGCCCCCCCGGATACGCAGTATTTT
TRBD2 TRBJ2-3 TRBV9 few CASSAWTSGGAGRTDTQYF TGTGCCAGCAGCGCATGGACTAGCGGGGGGGCGGGCCGCACAGATACGCAGTATTTT
TRBD1 TRBJ2-5 TRBV6-5 few CASSYSPGTGQETQYF TGTGCCAGCAGTTACTCGCCCGGGACAGGGCAAGAGACCCAGTACTTC
- TRBJ2-1 TRBV7-3 few CASSLQAGRDNEQFF TGTGCCAGCAGCTTACAGGCGGGGAGAGACAATGAGCAGTTCTTC
- TRBJ1-2 TRBV19 - CASSSPGAPYGYTF TGTGCCAGTAGTTCTCCCGGAGCCCCCTATGGCTACACCTTC
- TRBJ1-6 TRBV7-2 - CASSPQVGRGDYNSPLHF TGTGCCAGCAGCCCGCAGGTGGGGAGGGGTGACTATAATTCACCCCTCCACTTT
TRBD2 TRBJ2-3 TRBV6-1 many CASSVLAGGTDTQYF TGTGCCAGCAGTGTACTAGCGGGGGGCACAGATACGCAGTATTTT
- TRBJ1-1 TRBV6-2/TRBV6-3 - CASSYDLTVNTEAFF TGTGCCAGCAGTTACGACTTGACGGTGAACACTGAAGCTTTCTTT
TRBD2 TRBJ2-1 TRBV5-1 - CASSSLAGVGREQFF TGCGCCAGCAGCTCTCTAGCGGGGGTGGGGCGTGAGCAGTTCTTC
- TRBJ1-2 TRBV18 many CASSPSDSRGSTF TGTGCCAGCTCCCCGTCGGACTCCCGAGGGAGCACCTTC
- TRBJ1-2 TRBV9 few CASSVGTGKYGYTF TGTGCCAGCAGCGTAGGGACGGGAAAGTATGGCTACACCTTC
TRBD2 TRBJ2-3 TRBV9 few CASSEAGTSGQATQYF TGTGCCAGCAGCGAAGCCGGGACTAGCGGACAAGCGACGCAGTATTTT
- TRBJ2-2 TRBV4-3 few CASSQAPDGANTGELFF TGCGCCAGCAGCCAAGCCCCTGACGGCGCGAACACCGGGGAGCTGTTTTTT
- TRBJ2-7 TRBV6-5 many CASSDYYEQYF TGTGCCAGCAGCGACTATTACGAGCAGTACTTC
TRBD1 TRBJ1-1 TRBV18 few CASSRDRVIESTEAFF TGTGCCAGCTCACGCGACAGGGTAATCGAGTCCACTGAAGCTTTCTTT
- TRBJ1-6 TRBV20-1 - CSARDPGSSYNSPLHF TGCAGTGCTAGAGATCCCGGGAGCTCCTATAATTCACCCCTCCACTTT
- TRBJ2-1 TRBV5-1 few CASSVAWGGREQFF TGCGCCAGCAGCGTAGCATGGGGGGGCAGGGAGCAGTTCTTC
TRBD1 TRBJ1-2 TRBV5-1 many CASSLQGASYGYTF TGCGCCAGCAGCCTACAGGGGGCGAGTTATGGCTACACCTTC
- TRBJ1-2 TRBV9 - CASAGVWHGYTF TGTGCCAGCGCGGGGGTCTGGCATGGCTACACCTTC
TRBD2 TRBJ2-3 TRBV7-2 few CASSLGTSSTGDTQYF TGTGCCAGCAGCTTAGGGACTAGCTCGACTGGAGATACGCAGTATTTT
- TRBJ1-1 TRBV5-1 few CASSLSRKGSGEAFF TGCGCCAGCAGCTTATCTCGGAAGGGGAGTGGTGAAGCTTTCTTT
TRBD1 TRBJ1-2 TRBV7-8 few CASRPSSGTGYGYTF TGTGCCAGCAGACCCTCGTCTGGGACAGGCTATGGCTACACCTTC
- TRBJ1-5 TRBV15 few CATRKVAGNQPQHF TGTGCCACCAGGAAGGTCGCGGGTAATCAGCCCCAGCATTTT
- TRBJ2-3 TRBV5-4 - CASRPDYRSTDTQYF TGTGCCAGCAGACCGGACTACCGGAGCACAGATACGCAGTATTTT
TRBD1 TRBJ1-5 TRBV28 few CASSLAGQGYNQPQHF TGTGCCAGCAGTTTAGCGGGACAGGGTTACAATCAGCCCCAGCATTTT
TRBD2 TRBJ2-5 TRBV4-1 many CASSQLAGIETQYF TGCGCCAGCAGCCAACTAGCGGGTATAGAGACCCAGTACTTC
- TRBJ1-1 TRBV6-5 few CASRRTSGDPEAFF TGTGCCAGCAGGCGAACCTCTGGGGACCCTGAAGCTTTCTTT
TRBD2 TRBJ2-1 TRBV11-2 many CASTLHGGSRFF TGTGCCAGCACCCTGCACGGGGGGAGCCGGTTCTTC
TRBD1 TRBJ2-5 TRBV29-1 many CSVALGTGRETQYF TGCAGCGTCGCCTTAGGGACAGGGAGGGAGACCCAGTACTTC
TRBD2 TRBJ2-2 TRBV5-1 - CASSSSSGGNTGELFF TGCGCCAGCAGCTCCTCTAGCGGGGGGAACACCGGGGAGCTGTTTTTT
TRBD1 TRBJ2-7 TRBV12-3/TRBV12-4 few CASSLHRGLRPEQYF TGTGCCAGCAGCCTCCACAGGGGGCTAAGGCCCGAGCAGTACTTC
- TRBJ2-1 TRBV20-1 many CSAKPARPTYNEQFF TGCAGTGCCAAGCCCGCCAGGCCAACCTACAATGAGCAGTTCTTC
TRBD2 TRBJ2-3 TRBV6-5 many CASRSGVADTQYF TGTGCCAGCAGGAGCGGGGTAGCAGATACGCAGTATTTT
- TRBJ1-4 TRBV5-1 - CASSLDIGDEKLFF TGCGCCAGCAGCTTAGACATCGGGGATGAAAAACTGTTTTTT
TRBD1 TRBJ1-5 TRBV10-3 - CAISGTGWQPQHF TGTGCCATCAGTGGGACAGGGTGGCAGCCCCAGCATTTT
- TRBJ1-1 TRBV27 few CASSLFRTPPGRENTEAFF TGTGCCAGCAGTTTATTCCGAACCCCCCCGGGACGGGAGAACACTGAAGCTTTCTTT
- TRBJ1-3 TRBV25-1 few CASSETQGVGNTIYF TGTGCCAGCAGTGAAACACAGGGCGTCGGAAACACCATATATTTT
- TRBJ1-4 TRBV28 - CASSIPSTNEKLFF TGTGCCAGCAGTATTCCTTCTACTAATGAAAAACTGTTTTTT
- TRBJ2-7 TRBV19 few CASSILGSGEQYF TGTGCCAGTAGTATTTTGGGGTCGGGCGAGCAGTACTTC
- TRBJ1-1 TRBV11-2 - CASSTRQLVVSTEAFF TGTGCCAGCAGCACCCGACAGCTCGTTGTTTCCACTGAAGCTTTCTTT
- TRBJ2-1 TRBV28 - CASSPDHEQFF TGTGCCAGCAGTCCAGATCATGAGCAGTTCTTC